This TCR beta chain emerged from a study of radiation and T cells in renal cell carcinoma. On the study more broadly: Nephrectomy followed 15 Gy stereotactic body radiation by 4 weeks. Findings of the study overall: From baseline, blood top tumor clonotypes peaked at 2 weeks post-radiation.

Stated time point: baseline pretreatment blood. The treatment was: 15 Gy SBRT to primary tumor, nephrectomy 4 weeks later. Blood was sampled at baseline, 2 weeks and 4 weeks after SBRT. This renal cell carcinoma was of the clear cell type. Clones were read by immunoSEQ multiplex PCR, and TCRdb kept only the in-frame ones, dropping some. The sample includes tens of thousands of clones, about 79% of them seen just once. About this clone: What it recognizes is unknown.

Germline CDR1 and CDR2: MDHEN and SYDVKM. Trimming removed 5 bases from V and 9 bases from J; junction bases left unmatched: 9. The CDR3 covers 14 residues. This TCR was sampled from a man in his sixties with renal cell carcinoma. The J gene is TRBJ1-1, the V gene TRBV28, with 10 nucleotides matching TRBD1. The specimen was blood, collected from a patient whose treatment included radiotherapy and nephrectomy. CDR3 sequence (DNA): TGTGCCAGCAGTCCTCCCGGGACAGGGGTGAAAGCTTTCTTT. It codes for CASSPPGTGVKAFF.